Each of the 21 T cell receptor beta chains below was sequenced from the same sample in a study of CD8+ T cells in alopecia areata. The treatment is: oral pan-JAK inhibitor, 5-10 mg twice daily. Extracted from the samples, RNA was reverse transcribed into cDNA to serve as the sequencing template. Assay: immunoSEQ multiplex PCR; the TCRdb copy retains only in-frame clones and omits some. This sample has 120,000 or so clones, with about 61% found just once. This sample comprised CD8+ T cells sorted from blood, obtained at week 4, from a patient treated with tofacitinib. Receptors were obtained from a human donor with alopecia areata.

This clone was observed a few times. The J gene is TRBJ1-2, the V gene TRBV30; D uncertain. CDR3 length: 13 amino acids. The germline V gene has CDR1 GTSNPN and CDR2 SVGIG (reference sequence). V shed 5 bases and J shed 4 bases, with 14 bases lying between them. The CDR3 DNA follows: TGTGCCTGGGAGCCGACCGGGAGCTATGGCTACACCTTC. The encoded protein is CAWEPTGSYGYTF.

Only one count was recorded for this clone. The chain joins TRBV7-9 to TRBJ2-3, with D uncertain. Germline lookup yields CDR1 SEHNR and CDR2 FQNEAQ (reference sequence). With 3 bases removed from V and 8 bases from J, the gap between germline ends came to 12 bases. This CDR3 contains 13 residues. CDR3 coding DNA: TGTGCCAGCAGCTTTCCCTTAGCCACTACGCAGTATTTT. Protein: CASSFPLATTQYF.

This clone turned up a few times. The chain recombines TRBV6-5 with TRBJ1-2; no definite D call. V was pared by 9 bases and J by 2 bases, with 7 bases between. The CDR3 runs 11 residues. Germline V CDR1 and CDR2: MNHEY, SVGAGI. CDR3 sequence: CASRSNYGYTF. The CDR3 region has the DNA TGTGCCAGTCGCTCGAACTATGGCTACACCTTC.

The chain employs TRBV10-3 and TRBJ2-3; 10 bases fit TRBD1. Trimming at V came to 11 bases and at J to 5 bases, leaving 10 bases not matched to a gene. CDR1 is ENHRY and CDR2 is SYGVKD in the germline V gene. There are 14 residues in the CDR3. In nucleotides, the CDR3 is TGTGCCGCCGAACAGGGACAGGGGATAGATACGCAGTATTTT. Amino acids: CAAEQGQGIDTQYF.

The chain is built from TRBV29-1 and TRBJ2-3; 7 nucleotides match TRBD2. Per germline, CDR1 SQVTM and CDR2 ANQGSEA. V shed 2 bases, J shed 0 bases, and the junction held 17 bases outside the gene matches. The CDR3 extends over 19 amino acids. The CDR3 sequence: CSVEPAGRSGRASTDTQYF. In DNA, the CDR3 is TGCAGCGTTGAACCGGCAGGCAGAAGTGGGAGGGCAAGCACAGATACGCAGTATTTT.

The sample holds a few counts of this clone. The rearrangement joins TRBV7-9 to TRBJ1-1, with 12 positions matching TRBD1. CDR3 length: 14 amino acids. Germline V gene data show CDR1 as SEHNR and CDR2 as FQNEAQ (reference sequence). With 4 bases clipped from V and 6 bases from J, the junction kept 3 bases outside the gene matches. CDR3 sequence reads: CASSSGQGAAEAFF. In DNA form, the CDR3 reads TGTGCCAGCAGCTCGGGACAGGGGGCCGCTGAAGCTTTCTTT.

V and J are TRBV11-2 and TRBJ2-2; no clear D. This CDR3 region has 14 residues. Germline CDR1 reads SGHAT; CDR2 reads FQNNGV. Trimming took 1 base from V and 3 from J, leaving 6 bases between them. The CDR3 nucleotides are TGTGCCAGCAGCTTAGGGCCGTACACCGGGGAGCTGTTTTTT. This gives the protein CASSLGPYTGELFF.

Only one count was recorded for this clone. The V call is TRBV30, the J call TRBJ2-7; the D gene could be TRBD1 or TRBD2 (5 bases each). V was clipped by 2 bases and J by 1 base, with 12 bases between them. Looked up from germline, CDR1 is GTSNPN and CDR2 is SVGIG (reference sequence). The length of the CDR3 is 14 residues. As DNA, the CDR3 is TGTGCCTGGAGTTCGTTTGAGGGGTCCTACGAGCAGTACTTC. It is translated as CAWSSFEGSYEQYF.

V usage is TRBV5-6 and J usage is TRBJ2-3; 7 nucleotides line up with TRBD1. The CDR3 covers 12 residues. Germline lookup yields CDR1 SGHDT and CDR2 YYEEEE. Trimming took 4 bases from V and 6 from J; bases not matched to a gene: 2. In nucleotides, the CDR3 is TGTGCCAGCAGCCAGGGGGTGGATACGCAGTATTTT. Protein sequence: CASSQGVDTQYF.

This clone occurred a few times. The chain combines TRBV27 with TRBJ2-7; TRBD1 matches 7 bases. CDR3 length: 15 amino acids. Germline CDR1 is MNHEY and CDR2 is SMNVEV (reference sequence). V shed 6 bases and J 5 bases; nucleotides not matched to a gene: 13. Here the CDR3 DNA reads TGTGCCAGCAGCCCTCTGGGGACAGCTGACCACGAGCAGTACTTC. Residues: CASSPLGTADHEQYF.

CDR3 protein: CATSDGYEQYF. The CDR3 region has the DNA TGTGCCACCTCGGACGGGTACGAGCAGTACTTC. This chain uses TRBV15 with TRBJ2-7, with unresolved D. The length of the CDR3 is 11 residues. Per the germline V gene, CDR1 is LNHNV and CDR2 is YYDKDF (reference sequence). V shed 8 bases and J shed 4 bases, with 9 bases lying between them.

The CDR3 DNA is TGTGCCAGCAGCTTCGGGGGGGGAGGAGAGACCCAGTACTTC. As protein: CASSFGGGGETQYF. V usage is TRBV25-1 and J usage is TRBJ2-5, with 8 bases identical to TRBD2. V lost 6 bases, J lost 4 bases, and 7 bases stayed unmatched. Germline loops: CDR1 MGHDK, CDR2 SYGVNS. The CDR3 has 14 amino acids.

The CDR3: CASSWDTNTEAFF. As DNA, the CDR3 is TGCGCCAGCAGCTGGGACACGAACACTGAAGCTTTCTTT. The chain joins TRBV5-1 to TRBJ1-1; D may be TRBD1 (6 bases). V was cut by 3 bases and J by 1 base, with 7 bases left in between. The CDR3 is made up of 13 amino acids. Per germline, CDR1 SGHRS and CDR2 YFSETQ.

There are a few counts of this clone. DNA for the CDR3: TGCAGCGTGTCCACTAGCGGGGTCGACGAGCAGTACTTC. The encoded protein is CSVSTSGVDEQYF. The rearrangement joins TRBV29-1 to TRBJ2-7, with TRBD2 matching 10 bases. There are 13 residues in the CDR3. Germline CDR1 reads SQVTM; CDR2 reads ANQGSEA. V was clipped by 6 bases and J by 5 bases; unmatched bases: 7.

The rearrangement uses TRBV6-1 and TRBJ1-5; D is perhaps TRBD1 (5 bases). The CDR3 is 17 residues long. Germline CDR1 reads MNHNS; CDR2 reads SASEGT. The V end lost 3 bases, the J end lost 0 bases, and 15 bases lay between the germline ends. CDR3 amino acids: CASSDPRVTSSNQPQHF. The DNA of the CDR3 is TGTGCCAGCAGTGACCCCAGGGTAACCAGTAGCAATCAGCCCCAGCATTTT.

This clone was picked up many times. Other nucleotide sequences from this sample produce the same CDR3. The chain couples TRBV5-6 to TRBJ1-2, with 11 bases matching TRBD1. Germline V gives CDR1 SGHDT, CDR2 YYEEEE. This CDR3 is built from 14 residues. Trimming took 3 bases from V and 5 from J; bases not matched to a gene: 3. The DNA for the CDR3 is TGTGCCAGCAGCTCCGGGACAGGGGGTTATGGCTACACCTTC. Translation: CASSSGTGGYGYTF.

This chain connects TRBV30 to TRBJ2-6; D gene unclear. This CDR3 is 13 amino acids long. Germline V gene sequence: CDR1 GTSNPN, CDR2 SVGIG (reference sequence). Trimming took 4 bases from V and 0 from J, leaving 4 bases between them. The CDR3 DNA follows: TGTGCCTGGACTAGCTCTGGGGCCAACGTCCTGACTTTC. Translating gives CAWTSSGANVLTF.

This clone was detected only a few times. The V gene is TRBV28, the J gene TRBJ1-2; D perhaps matches TRBD1 (5 bases). Trimming cost V 6 bases and J 5 bases, with 16 bases left between them. The CDR3 has 14 residues. The germline V gene encodes CDR1 MDHEN and CDR2 SYDVKM. The CDR3 nucleotides are TGTGCCAGCAGGGGCCGGGACGGAATTTATGGCTACACCTTC. Translating it yields CASRGRDGIYGYTF.

The J gene is TRBJ1-6, the V gene TRBV6-4, with D hard to call. Trimming removed 0 bases at V and 13 bases at J, with 10 bases between. CDR3 length equals 13 residues. Germline V lookup: CDR1 MRHNA, CDR2 SNTAGT. Written as DNA, the CDR3 is TGTGCCAGCAGTGACTCGGGAGGGCCGCCCCTCCACTTT. It specifies CASSDSGGPPLHF.

This clone has just a few counts. The rearrangement uses TRBV4-1 and TRBJ2-2; 7 bases align to TRBD2. Trimming took 3 bases from V and 5 from J; bases not matched to a gene: 6. This CDR3 spans 15 amino acids. Germline CDR1 is MGHRA and CDR2 is YSYEKL. Written as DNA, the CDR3 is TGCGCCAGCAGCCACGAGCGGGGAGGGACCGGGGAGCTGTTTTTT. This codes for CASSHERGGTGELFF.

Worth noting for this clone: Other DNA sequences in the sample encode the same CDR3. V usage is TRBV5-6 and J usage is TRBJ2-7, with unresolved D. The CDR3 loop spans 12 amino acids. The V end was cut by 0 bases, the J end by 4 bases, with 5 bases between. Germline loops: CDR1 SGHDT, CDR2 YYEEEE. Here the CDR3 reads CASSLGTYEQYF. Here the CDR3 DNA reads TGTGCCAGCAGCTTGGGCACATACGAGCAGTACTTC.